Listed here are 20 T cell receptor beta chains from one sample, sequenced in a study of shared clonotypes between healthy human individuals (dated by TCRdb to between 2020 and 2021). Library method: the immunoSEQ multiplex PCR assay. TCRdb stores this immuneACCESS table with in-frame sequences only. Part of the clones is absent; in the studies checked, under half of the shortfall reflects unresolved V genes, and no reason is known for the rest. The sample contains approximately 1.1 million clones, about four fifths of them found a single time. The top ten constitute 0.4% to 0.55% of the sample. Sequenced input: memory CD4+ T cells from PBMCs. According to the study, the label for this sample's cell subset or site signals: CD45RA-negative fraction. Every receptor here comes from a man between 18 and 29 years old in good health. Some clones in this sample may be carry-over from other donors' samples.

This clone is a singleton in its sample. J is TRBJ1-1 and V is TRBV6-6; D perhaps matches TRBD1 (6 bases). Germline V gives CDR1 MNHNY, CDR2 SVGAGI (reference sequence). V was shortened by 6 bases and J by 4 bases, with 12 bases between the two germline ends. This CDR3 has 13 residues. The CDR3 DNA reads TGTGCCAGCAGCCCGGGGGGGCCCACTGAAGCTTTCTTT. It specifies CASSPGGPTEAFF.

V usage is TRBV5-5 and J usage is TRBJ2-1, with 7 bases fitting TRBD2. Germline trimming cut 9 bases from V and 2 bases from J; bases unmatched to any gene: 11. CDR1 and CDR2 (germline): SGHKS, YYEKEE (reference sequence). The CDR3 spans 15 residues. CDR3: CATVKAGWAYNEQFF. As DNA, the CDR3 is TGTGCCACCGTAAAAGCGGGATGGGCCTACAATGAGCAGTTCTTC. The full variable domain, in which reference TRBV5-5 and TRBJ2-1 provide the parts outside the CDR3, is DAGVTQSPTHLIKTRGQQVTLRCSPISGHKSVSWYQQVLGQGPQFIFQYYEKEERGRGNFPDRFSARQFPNYSSELNVNALLLGDSALYLCATVKAGWAYNEQFFGPGTRLTVL.

The gene calls are TRBV18 and TRBJ2-5; the match to TRBD2 covers 8 bases. The V and J ends lost 5 bases and 2 bases, in that order; junction bases with no gene match: 4. This CDR3 region has 14 residues. Germline V lookup: CDR1 KGHSH, CDR2 LQKENI. Here the CDR3 reads CASSKTSGQETQYF. The DNA of the CDR3 is TGTGCCAGCTCAAAAACTAGCGGACAAGAGACCCAGTACTTC. Full variable domain (outside the CDR3, taken from reference TRBV18 and TRBJ2-5): NAGVMQNPRHLVRRRGQEARLRCSPMKGHSHVYWYRQLPEEGLKFMVYLQKENIIDESGMPKERFSAEFPKEGPSILRIQQVVRGDSAAYFCASSKTSGQETQYFGPGTRLLVL.

The chain recombines TRBV5-4 with TRBJ2-7; D is perhaps TRBD1 (6 bases). The CDR3 is 15 amino acids. Trimming took off 4 bases at V and 2 bases at J, with 16 bases between the two ends. CDR1 is SGHNT, CDR2 YYREEE, per germline (reference sequence). The CDR3 DNA is TGTGCCAGCAGCCGTCAGGGGCCTCCCCCCTACGAGCAGTACTTC. This encodes CASSRQGPPPYEQYF.

In this sample, this clone turned up a few times. The CDR3 region is CASNDWRTEAFF. CDR3 nucleotide sequence: TGTGCCAGTAACGACTGGCGGACTGAAGCTTTCTTT. The chain is built from TRBV19 and TRBJ1-1; D ambiguous. CDR1 LNHDA and CDR2 SQIVND come from the germline V gene (reference sequence). Trimming shortened V by 7 bases and J by 5 bases, and 11 bases separated the two germline ends. CDR3 length equals 12 residues.

The chain joins TRBV11-2 to TRBJ2-2; D is unresolved. Germline CDR1 and CDR2: SGHAT and FQNNGV. The CDR3 extends over 15 amino acids. Trimming shortened V by 2 bases and J by 0 bases, and 7 bases separated the two germline ends. CDR3: CASSLRSPNTGELFF. CDR3 bases: TGTGCCAGCAGCTTACGCAGCCCGAACACCGGGGAGCTGTTTTTT.

V gene TRBV28 combines with J gene TRBJ1-5; D is possibly TRBD1 (5 bases). Germline V gene lookup returns CDR1 MDHEN and CDR2 SYDVKM. With 7 bases removed from V and 3 bases from J, the gap between germline ends came to 19 bases. The CDR3 is 16 amino acids. CDR3 nucleotide sequence: TGTGCCAGCACCGTATTCGGGGGGAGGCACAATCAGCCCCAGCATTTT. This translates into CASTVFGGRHNQPQHF.

The chain couples TRBV5-4 to TRBJ1-2; tentatively, D is TRBD1 (6 bases). Germline V CDR1 and CDR2: SGHNT, YYREEE (reference sequence). This CDR3 spans 12 amino acids. Trimming left V 6 bases short and J 4 bases short, with 10 bases between. CDR3 amino acids: CASTLDSYGYTF. In DNA, the CDR3 is TGTGCCAGCACCCTGGACAGCTATGGCTACACCTTC.

This clone was seen many times. The chain employs TRBV6-6 and TRBJ2-1, with TRBD2 identical over 7 bases. CDR1 and CDR2 (germline): MNHNY, SVGAGI (reference sequence). The CDR3 extends over 14 amino acids. The V and J ends lost 4 bases and 5 bases, in that order; junction bases with no gene match: 5. Here the CDR3 DNA reads TGTGCCAGCAGTTCTACTAGCGAAAACAATGAGCAGTTCTTC. As protein: CASSSTSENNEQFF.

The rearrangement joins TRBV18 to TRBJ2-1, with 11 bases that match TRBD2. Germline CDR1 and CDR2: KGHSH and LQKENI. V gave up 3 bases and J gave up 7 bases; unmatched junction bases: 11. The CDR3 is 17 amino acids. The CDR3 region is CASSPLDSGLAANEQFF. The CDR3 bases are TGTGCCAGCTCACCCCTAGATTCGGGACTAGCGGCAAATGAGCAGTTCTTC.

V and J are TRBV7-7 and TRBJ2-5; D perhaps matches TRBD2 (5 bases). The CDR3 contains 16 residues. Germline lookup yields CDR1 SSHAT and CDR2 FNYEAQ (reference sequence). The V and J ends lost 0 bases and 0 bases respectively, with 11 bases between them. In nucleotides, the CDR3 is TGTGCCAGCAGCTTAGCTCCCGGGGTCAACCAAGAGACCCAGTACTTC. Its translation: CASSLAPGVNQETQYF.

V is TRBV7-6 and J is TRBJ2-5, with 14 bases identical to TRBD2. The V segment lost 5 bases and the J segment 5 bases; nucleotides outside the gene matches: 4. CDR1 is SGHVS, CDR2 FNYEAQ, per germline. CDR3 length: 15 residues. This CDR3 is CASSPRLAGGETQYF. The DNA of the CDR3 is TGTGCCAGCAGCCCCCGACTAGCGGGAGGGGAGACCCAGTACTTC.

The rearrangement uses TRBV4-1 and TRBJ1-5; D is ambiguous. The CDR3 is 15 amino acids. V dropped 6 bases and J dropped 1 base, with 13 bases sitting between them. From germline, CDR1 is MGHRA and CDR2 YSYEKL. The CDR3 nucleotides read TGCGCCAGCAGGAGAGAGCCCGGGAGCAATCAGCCCCAGCATTTT. This codes for CASRREPGSNQPQHF.

The chain combines TRBV7-2 with TRBJ2-7; 10 nucleotides line up with TRBD1. The CDR3 length is 14 residues. The germline V gene encodes CDR1 SGHTA and CDR2 FQGNSA. V dropped 9 bases and J dropped 4; count of bases not matched to a gene: 9. The DNA for the CDR3 is TGTGCCAGTCGATCGACAGGGGGCGTTTACGAGCAGTACTTC. Translated, it gives CASRSTGGVYEQYF.

The chain links TRBV4-2 to TRBJ1-5; 7 nucleotides match TRBD1. Germline CDR1 is LGHNA and CDR2 is YNFKEQ. The CDR3 totals 16 residues. Germline trimming cut 1 base from V and 0 bases from J; bases unmatched to any gene: 3. The CDR3 protein is CASSQGDSNSNQPQHF. CDR3 nucleotide sequence: TGTGCCAGCAGCCAAGGGGACAGTAATAGCAATCAGCCCCAGCATTTT.

V gene TRBV27 combines with J gene TRBJ1-2; perhaps TRBD1 as D (5 bases). CDR3 length equals 14 residues. Germline assignment: CDR1 MNHEY and CDR2 SMNVEV (reference sequence). V was cut by 7 bases and J by 8 bases, with 20 bases left in between. The CDR3 DNA follows: TGTGCCAGCACCGCGCTTACGGGCGACAGAGGCTACACCTTC. This translates into CASTALTGDRGYTF.

The chain combines TRBV7-2 with TRBJ2-5; perhaps D is TRBD1 or TRBD2 (5 bases each). Trimming removed 0 bases from V and 5 bases from J, with 7 bases in between. Germline loops: CDR1 SGHTA, CDR2 FQGNSA. The length of the CDR3 is 13 residues. As DNA, the CDR3 is TGTGCCAGCAGCTTAGCGTGGGGGGAGACCCAGTACTTC. It translates to CASSLAWGETQYF.

The chain carries TRBV2 and TRBJ1-4; D gene ambiguous. The CDR3 is made up of 15 amino acids. V lost 4 bases and J lost 3, with 12 bases in between. Germline V CDR1 and CDR2: SNHLY, FYNNEI. CDR3 sequence reads: CASSVTGLPNEKLFF. The DNA for the CDR3 is TGTGCCAGCAGTGTCACGGGTTTACCTAATGAAAAACTGTTTTTT.

The genes are TRBV6-1 and TRBJ2-1; perhaps TRBD2 as D (6 bases). The CDR3 covers 15 residues. CDR1 and CDR2 from the germline V gene are MNHNS and SASEGT. Trimming stripped 3 bases from V and 2 bases from J, with 11 bases between. CDR3 coding DNA: TGTGCCAGCAGTGAGGGACTGACCCCCTACAATGAGCAGTTCTTC. Amino acids: CASSEGLTPYNEQFF.

The V gene is TRBV11-2, the J gene TRBJ2-7; a weak D match, TRBD1 (5 bases). Germline V gives CDR1 SGHAT, CDR2 FQNNGV. Trimming took 0 bases from V and 9 from J, leaving 12 bases between them. This CDR3 region has 13 residues. The CDR3 is CASSLDRQIGQYF. As DNA, the CDR3 is TGTGCCAGCAGCTTAGATCGACAGATCGGGCAGTACTTC.